This TCR beta chain originates from a study of blood T cell repertoires in COVID-19. Study in general: Sources were T cells, B-cell-depleted T cells, or PBMCs; the material itself was cDNA or gDNA.

This CDR3 spans 15 amino acids. V was clipped by 2 bases and J by 5 bases; unmatched bases: 1. Per germline, CDR1 MNHEY and CDR2 SVGAGI. Study processing details: Amplification of reference gene primers provided the estimated nucleated cell counts. The data were produced by immunoSEQ multiplex PCR, yet TCRdb's version contains in-frame clones alone and is incomplete. That table supplies the V and J calls and clone size; D and trimming were determined from the DNA. Among 70,000 to 95,000 clones, over 70% were seen once, and the ten largest hold 12%. V is TRBV6-5 and J is TRBJ2-7, with 15 bases that match TRBD2. Sequences were obtained from peripheral blood. The sequence was obtained from a woman in her 40s with active or convalescent COVID-19. In DNA form, the CDR3 reads TGTGCCAGCAGTTACGGACTAGCGGGGGGGCACGAGCAGTACTTC. Translating gives CASSYGLAGGHEQYF.